This T cell receptor beta chain appears in the sequencing data of a study of radiotherapy plus CTLA-4 blockade in lung cancer. A word on this clone: What it binds is unknown.

Ipilimumab-mediated CTLA-4 blockade plus focal radiation was given to patients having chemo-refractory metastatic non-small-cell lung cancer. The repertoire was sequenced with immunoSEQ multiplex PCR; TCRdb's copy has only in-frame clones and lacks some. Found here are 51,000 or so clones, roughly 90% of them singletons; the top ten hold 7.8%. Study observations and caveats: Researchers report tumor-derived TCR clones expanding in blood after radiotherapy plus ipilimumab.

Germline-derived CDR1 and CDR2 are LGHNA and YSLEER. The CDR3 consists of 15 residues. The V gene end was trimmed by 6 bases and the J gene end by 0 bases; junction bases not matched to a gene: 2. The receptor comes from a human donor with non-small cell lung cancer whose response to radiotherapy plus ipilimumab could not be evaluated. The source was peripheral blood, collected from a patient treated with radiotherapy plus ipilimumab. This chain connects TRBV4-3 to TRBJ1-3; 10 bases are shared with TRBD1. The CDR3 nucleotides read TGCGCCAGCAGTCGGACAGGGGGCTCTGGAAACACCATATATTTT. Amino acids: CASSRTGGSGNTIYF.